The sequence of this T cell receptor (beta chain) was determined in a study of cytomegalovirus exposure and HLA in healthy donors. Method: immunoSEQ multiplex PCR; TCRdb's copy keeps in-frame clones and lacks some. This table holds 200,000 to 250,000 clones, 87% found once. Input material: PBMCs. This receptor was taken from a woman under 30 in good health and CMV-seropositive.

This chain's CDR3 is CASSPPGRALETQYF. The CDR3 coding sequence is TGTGCCAGCTCACCCCCGGGGAGGGCCCTGGAGACCCAGTACTTC. The chain links TRBV18 to TRBJ2-5; 7 positions agree with TRBD2. Losses at the gene ends were 3 bases for V and 5 bases for J; bases not matched to a gene: 9. The germline V gene has CDR1 KGHSH and CDR2 LQKENI. The CDR3 runs to 15 residues.